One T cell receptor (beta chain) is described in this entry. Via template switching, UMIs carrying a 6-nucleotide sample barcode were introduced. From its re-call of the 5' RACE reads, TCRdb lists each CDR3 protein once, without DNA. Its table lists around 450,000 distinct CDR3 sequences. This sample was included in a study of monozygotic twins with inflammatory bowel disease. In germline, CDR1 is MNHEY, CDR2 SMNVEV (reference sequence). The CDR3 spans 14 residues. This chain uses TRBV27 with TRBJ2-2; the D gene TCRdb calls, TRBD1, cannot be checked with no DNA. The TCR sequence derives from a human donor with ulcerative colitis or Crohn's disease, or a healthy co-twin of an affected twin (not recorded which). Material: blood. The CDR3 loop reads CASGTDRGTGELFF.